The 28 T cell receptor beta chains below all came from one sample that was sequenced in a study of T cells in localized non-small cell lung cancer. Profiling relied on immunoSEQ multiplex PCR, and the TCRdb table lists in-frame clones only, not all of them. The sample yields about 2,600 clones, around 21% seen once. The material sequenced was normal lung tissue next to the tumor, taken before any cancer treatment. Receptors were obtained from a woman between 35 and 70 years old with stage I lung adenocarcinoma.

This clone was counted only a few times. V is TRBV6-8 and J is TRBJ2-7; a possible D gene is TRBD1 (5 bases). CDR1 and CDR2 (germline): MNHGY, SAAAGT. This CDR3 has 15 residues. V gave up 0 bases and J gave up 0 bases, with 9 bases separating them. CDR3 sequence: CASSYSHRSSYEQYF. DNA for the CDR3: TGTGCCAGCAGTTACTCCCACAGGTCCTCCTACGAGCAGTACTTC.

The genes are TRBV19 and TRBJ2-5, with 8 bases aligning to TRBD1. The trim removed 4 bases at V and 5 bases at J, leaving 9 bases unmatched. CDR3 size: 15 residues. Germline assignment: CDR1 LNHDA and CDR2 SQIVND (reference sequence). CDR3 residues: CASSKRTGPQETQYF. The CDR3 DNA reads TGTGCCAGTAGTAAAAGGACAGGGCCTCAGGAGACCCAGTACTTC.

For this clone: This sample also contains other DNA sequences that code for the same CDR3. The genes are TRBV18 and TRBJ1-5; D unresolved. In germline, CDR1 is KGHSH, CDR2 LQKENI. The CDR3 runs to 14 residues. V was shortened by 2 bases and J by 3 bases, with 8 bases between the two germline ends. The CDR3 sequence is CASSPGSLNQPQHF. CDR3 bases: TGTGCCAGCTCACCAGGGTCCCTCAATCAGCCCCAGCATTTT.

This clone occurred a few times. The chain uses TRBV6-8 and TRBJ2-5; TRBD1 aligns across 8 bases. The CDR3 length is 14 residues. Germline-derived CDR1 and CDR2 are MNHGY and SAAAGT. V gave up 0 bases and J gave up 7 bases; unmatched junction bases: 4. For the CDR3, the DNA is TGTGCCAGCAGTTACTCGCAGGGGGCAGGGACCCAGTACTTC. This encodes CASSYSQGAGTQYF.

The chain carries TRBV19 and TRBJ2-1; 15 bases agree with TRBD2. The CDR3 totals 18 residues. Germline V gene sequence: CDR1 LNHDA, CDR2 SQIVND (reference sequence). The V segment lost 3 bases and the J segment 0 bases; nucleotides outside the gene matches: 3. This CDR3 is CASSMGTSGGSSYNEQFF. In DNA, the CDR3 is TGTGCCAGTAGTATGGGGACTAGCGGGGGGAGCTCCTACAATGAGCAGTTCTTC.

This clone was detected a few times. The chain recombines TRBV7-6 with TRBJ2-7; D not certain. This CDR3 region has 19 residues. V lost 5 bases and J lost 0, with 26 bases in between. The germline gives CDR1 SGHVS, CDR2 FNYEAQ. Here the CDR3 DNA reads TGTGCCAGCAGCCCCCAAAGATCTGGGCAGAATCCGAGCTCCTACGAGCAGTACTTC. Its protein is CASSPQRSGQNPSSYEQYF.

V and J are TRBV29-1 and TRBJ1-1; 7 positions agree with TRBD1. CDR3 length: 13 amino acids. Unmatched junction bases numbered 12, after V lost 8 bases and J lost 6 bases. Per germline, CDR1 SQVTM and CDR2 ANQGSEA. The DNA for the CDR3 is TGCAGCTACTTGAGGGGGCTTGGGGCTGAAGCTTTCTTT. Amino acid sequence: CSYLRGLGAEAFF.

This clone turned up a few times. This sequence joins TRBV6-8 and TRBJ1-6; D gene uncertain. Trimming left V 2 bases short and J 7 bases short, with 12 bases between. Germline V gene sequence: CDR1 MNHGY, CDR2 SAAAGT. The CDR3 contains 15 residues. The CDR3 here is CASSYRGVYNSPLHF. The CDR3 DNA reads TGTGCCAGCAGTTACCGTGGGGTGTACAATTCACCCCTCCACTTT.

This clone was detected a few times. The chain uses TRBV6-8 and TRBJ1-5; a possible D gene is TRBD1 (5 bases). Germline V gives CDR1 MNHGY, CDR2 SAAAGT. Trimming cost V 7 bases and J 7 bases, with 14 bases left between them. CDR3 length: 13 residues. CDR3 sequence: CASIEAGGQPQHF. The CDR3 nucleotides are TGTGCCAGCATCGAAGCGGGGGGGCAGCCCCAGCATTTT.

The V gene is TRBV11-3, the J gene TRBJ2-1, with 10 bases that match TRBD2. Trimming at V came to 5 bases and at J to 2 bases, leaving 9 bases not matched to a gene. CDR3 size: 17 residues. Germline CDR1 SGHNT, CDR2 YENEEA. CDR3 coding DNA: TGTGCCAGCAGCACTACTAGCGGGACTCCCCCCTACAATGAGCAGTTCTTC. This encodes CASSTTSGTPPYNEQFF. Supplemented by reference TRBV11-3 and TRBJ2-1, the full variable domain reads EAGVVQSPRYKIIEKKQPVAFWCNPISGHNTLYWYLQNLGQGPELLIRYENEEAVDDSQLPKDRFSAERLKGVDSTLKIQPAELGDSAVYLCASSTTSGTPPYNEQFFGPGTRLTVL.

By sample share, this clone is medium-sized (0.01 to 0.1%). This rearrangement joins TRBV6-8 to TRBJ1-2, with 9 bases aligning to TRBD1. The CDR3 totals 15 residues. V dropped 5 bases and J dropped 4; count of bases not matched to a gene: 8. CDR1 is MNHGY, CDR2 SAAAGT, per germline. CDR3 sequence reads: CASSEDRGIGYGYTF. The CDR3 DNA sequence: TGTGCCAGCAGTGAGGACAGGGGAATCGGCTATGGCTACACCTTC.

This chain links TRBV19 with TRBJ1-2, with a tentative D call TRBD1 (6 bases). Trimming took 7 bases from V and 7 from J, leaving 13 bases between them. The germline gives CDR1 LNHDA, CDR2 SQIVND (reference sequence). The length of the CDR3 is 12 residues. CDR3 coding DNA: TGTGCCAGTATCCACAGGGTGTTTGGCTACACCTTC. Translating it yields CASIHRVFGYTF. Full variable domain (missing parts from reference TRBV19 and TRBJ1-2): DGGITQSPKYLFRKEGQNVTLSCEQNLNHDAMYWYRQDPGQGLRLIYYSQIVNDFQKGDIAEGYSVSREKKESFPLTVTSAQKNPTAFYLCASIHRVFGYTFGSGTRLTVV.

This clone is medium-sized. The rearrangement uses TRBV6-8 and TRBJ2-2, with 8 bases fitting TRBD1. Germline CDR1 reads MNHGY; CDR2 reads SAAAGT. J was trimmed by 0 bases and V by 10 bases; bases with no gene match: 13. The length of the CDR3 is 17 residues. CDR3 DNA sequence: TGTGCCATCCGATCCCCCGACAGGGGCTCGAACACCGGGGAGCTGTTTTTT. Translated: CAIRSPDRGSNTGELFF.

The chain recombines TRBV5-1 with TRBJ1-6; no reliable D call. Germline assignment: CDR1 SGHRS and CDR2 YFSETQ. The CDR3 is 17 residues long. V was shortened by 4 bases and J by 9 bases, with 23 bases between the two germline ends. CDR3 loop: CASSESDPIGGGSPLHF. The CDR3 bases are TGCGCCAGCAGCGAATCGGATCCCATTGGTGGTGGTTCACCCCTCCACTTT.

The chain employs TRBV19 and TRBJ2-3; possible D gene TRBD2, 6 bases. The germline gives CDR1 LNHDA, CDR2 SQIVND (reference sequence). There are 15 residues in the CDR3. Trimming removed 10 bases from V and 2 bases from J, with 19 bases in between. CDR3 amino acids: CATKPGLPATDTQYF. CDR3 DNA sequence: TGTGCCACCAAACCGGGACTCCCGGCCACAGATACGCAGTATTTT.

The chain combines TRBV14 with TRBJ2-5; unclear D gene. The germline V and J ends were trimmed by 0 bases and 7 bases, with 9 bases remaining between them. This CDR3 region has 13 residues. Per germline, CDR1 SGHDN and CDR2 FVKESK. CDR3 loop: CASSQDVVGTQYF. The DNA of the CDR3 is TGTGCCAGCAGCCAAGACGTCGTGGGGACCCAGTACTTC.

This clone was seen more than once but under ten times. The chain joins TRBV11-3 to TRBJ2-5; 7 bases are a match to TRBD2. This CDR3 is 15 amino acids long. The V gene end was trimmed by 2 bases and the J gene end by 5 bases; junction bases not matched to a gene: 8. CDR1 SGHNT and CDR2 YENEEA come from the germline V gene. The CDR3: CASSLRASGRETQYF. CDR3 coding DNA: TGTGCCAGCAGCTTAAGGGCCTCCGGGAGGGAGACCCAGTACTTC.

The V call is TRBV15, the J call TRBJ1-6; TRBD1 might be the D (5 bases). Trimming took 0 bases from V and 5 from J, leaving 11 bases between them. Germline V lookup: CDR1 LNHNV, CDR2 YYDKDF (reference sequence). CDR3 length: 16 amino acids. As DNA, the CDR3 is TGTGCCACCAGCAGAGATCTGGGGACCCATAATTCACCCCTCCACTTT. Translation: CATSRDLGTHNSPLHF.

By share, this clone ranks as large (0.1 to 1%). The chain recombines TRBV11-3 with TRBJ2-3, with D possibly TRBD1 on 6 matching bases. CDR3 length: 16 residues. Trimming took 5 bases from V and 0 from J, leaving 15 bases between them. Germline V gives CDR1 SGHNT, CDR2 YENEEA. This CDR3 is CASSLHQGFSTDTQYF. The DNA of the CDR3 is TGTGCCAGCAGCCTTCATCAGGGGTTTAGCACAGATACGCAGTATTTT.

This clone has a handful of counts. The chain joins TRBV11-3 to TRBJ1-2; D unresolved. This CDR3 comprises 15 residues. Germline lookup yields CDR1 SGHNT and CDR2 YENEEA. The V end was cut by 5 bases, the J end by 0 bases, with 13 bases between. In DNA, the CDR3 is TGTGCCAGCAGCCCGGACCCTACGACTAACTATGGCTACACCTTC. It encodes CASSPDPTTNYGYTF.

The gene calls are TRBV11-3 and TRBJ1-2; 11 bases map to TRBD1. V gave up 5 bases and J gave up 5 bases; unmatched junction bases: 7. Germline V gene sequence: CDR1 SGHNT, CDR2 YENEEA. The CDR3 extends over 15 amino acids. The CDR3 loop is CASSAGTGGRYGYTF. CDR3 nucleotides: TGTGCCAGCAGCGCGGGGACAGGGGGGAGATATGGCTACACCTTC.

The chain combines TRBV18 with TRBJ1-1, with 7 bases lining up with TRBD1. The CDR3 spans 13 residues. Per the germline V gene, CDR1 is KGHSH and CDR2 is LQKENI. V shed 5 bases, J shed 5 bases, and the junction held 5 bases outside the gene matches. CDR3 sequence: CASSKGAGTEAFF. The CDR3 DNA follows: TGTGCCAGCTCAAAGGGGGCAGGGACTGAAGCTTTCTTT. Full variable domain (remainder filled in from reference TRBV18 and TRBJ1-1): NAGVMQNPRHLVRRRGQEARLRCSPMKGHSHVYWYRQLPEEGLKFMVYLQKENIIDESGMPKERFSAEFPKEGPSILRIQQVVRGDSAAYFCASSKGAGTEAFFGQGTRLTVV.

CDR3 bases: TGTGCCAGCAGCGTAGCTGGCAGTAACTACGAGCAGTACTTC. This translates into CASSVAGSNYEQYF. V usage is TRBV9 and J usage is TRBJ2-7; D call uncertain. The CDR3 is 14 residues long. Germline CDR1 reads SGDLS; CDR2 reads YYNGEE. Between the trimmed V and J ends, which lost 0 bases and 3 bases, there was a span of 10 bases.

This clone was recorded a few times. The CDR3 nucleotides read TGTGCCAGCACCCTTGCAGGGGCCAAAAACATTCAGTACTTC. Translation gives CASTLAGAKNIQYF. The V call is TRBV6-4, the J call TRBJ2-4; D might be TRBD1 (5 bases). Looked up from germline, CDR1 is MRHNA and CDR2 is SNTAGT. The CDR3 contains 14 residues. Trimming cost V 7 bases and J 1 base, with 11 bases left between them.

This clone was observed a handful of times. The genes are TRBV4-1 and TRBJ1-2; 10 positions agree with TRBD1. The germline V gene encodes CDR1 MGHRA and CDR2 YSYEKL. Losses at the gene ends were 0 bases for V and 2 bases for J; bases not matched to a gene: 3. CDR3 length: 16 residues. The CDR3 DNA sequence: TGCGCCAGCAGCCAAGAGTGGGGACAGGGGAACTATGGCTACACCTTC. It is translated as CASSQEWGQGNYGYTF.

By its share, this clone is large (0.1 to 1%). This chain links TRBV4-1 with TRBJ1-1; 9 bases map to TRBD1. From germline, CDR1 is MGHRA and CDR2 YSYEKL. This CDR3 spans 15 amino acids. Germline trimming cut 2 bases from V and 1 base from J; bases unmatched to any gene: 2. The CDR3 DNA follows: TGCGCCAGCAGCCAAACAGGGGGCGGGAACACTGAAGCTTTCTTT. This codes for CASSQTGGGNTEAFF.

By share of the sample, this clone is medium-sized. The rearrangement uses TRBV6-8 and TRBJ1-5, with D possibly matching TRBD1 (5 bases). Germline loops: CDR1 MNHGY, CDR2 SAAAGT. V was trimmed by 2 bases and J by 1 base, leaving 6 bases between them. This CDR3 has 14 residues. CDR3 nucleotides: TGTGCCAGCAGTTACCGGGGGAGCAATCAGCCCCAGCATTTT. Its translation is CASSYRGSNQPQHF.

This clone was counted between two and nine times. J is TRBJ2-2 and V is TRBV9; D remains unclear. The germline V and J ends were trimmed by 9 bases and 0 bases, with 15 bases remaining between them. In germline, CDR1 is SGDLS, CDR2 YYNGEE. CDR3 length: 15 amino acids. Here the CDR3 reads CATITRQTNTGELFF. In DNA form, the CDR3 reads TGTGCCACCATCACGAGGCAGACGAACACCGGGGAGCTGTTTTTT.